These T cell receptor beta chains were read from a single sample in a study of CXCR3-negative and CXCR3-positive naive CD8 T cells. Following a re-call of the 5' RACE reads, TCRdb has one entry per CDR3 protein and lacks DNA. The listing contains about 41,000 distinct CDR3 sequences. Sequencing used naive CXCR3- CD8+ T cells from blood. The source of these receptors is a human donor in good health. Some clones in this sample may be carry-over from other donors' samples. Each CDR3 is given with its conserved first and last residue.

v_call	j_call	cdr3_aa
TRBV7-2	TRBJ2-7	CASSSPGGGGALEQYF
TRBV29-1	TRBJ2-1	CSARLAGGYNEQFF
TRBV28	TRBJ2-2	CASSPGQGPNTGELFF
TRBV13	TRBJ2-3	CASSSRLSLGSDTQYF
TRBV3-1	TRBJ2-7	CASSQDLGTSAYEQYF
TRBV12-3/TRBV12-4	TRBJ2-1	CASTQASNEQFF
TRBV29-1	TRBJ2-1	CSSGGDVYNEQFF
TRBV20-1	TRBJ1-1	CSAILPTSTTEAFF
TRBV29-1	TRBJ1-2	CSVGPLNYGYTF
TRBV29-1	TRBJ2-1	CSASSGLDNEQFF
TRBV12-3/TRBV12-4	TRBJ2-1	CASSYLAGPSYNEQFF
TRBV27	TRBJ2-7	CASSSGLAVYEQYF
TRBV29-1	TRBJ1-2	CSEGEGPLGYTF
TRBV7-7	TRBJ2-5	CASSLTQGRVETQYF
TRBV7-9	TRBJ2-3	CASSLPDTQYF
TRBV25-1	TRBJ1-2	CASLADSNYGYTF
TRBV6-5	TRBJ2-1	CASSPTIASRDYNEQFF
TRBV4-2	TRBJ1-2	CASSQDRIGGYTF
TRBV11-2	TRBJ2-3	CASSSGQVPLSTDTQYF
TRBV28	TRBJ2-7	CASSLPGHPYEQYF
TRBV4-2	TRBJ2-2	CASSQVVGEGELFF
TRBV29-1	TRBJ2-2	CSVVWDTGELFF
TRBV29-1	TRBJ2-1	CSDTSGIYNEQFF
TRBV5-5	TRBJ2-2	CASSRGAENTGELFF
TRBV11-2	TRBJ2-4	CASSSPGTKAKNIQYF
TRBV12-3/TRBV12-4	TRBJ2-1	CASSTPLSGKDNEQFF
TRBV12-3/TRBV12-4	TRBJ2-1	CASSQGSGANNEQFF
TRBV28	TRBJ2-1	CASRSSGSSSYNEQFF